This TCR beta chain was found in a study of T cell responses to AZD1222 COVID-19 vaccine. Broader study findings: The breadth and depth of Spike-specific TCRs increased once two AZD1222 doses had been given.

Measured with immunoSEQ multiplex PCR; TCRdb has only the in-frame clones, and not every one. Of some 150,000 clones listed, 90% are singletons. Turning to this clone: Antigen specificity is unknown.

Trimming took off 5 bases at V and 5 bases at J, with 13 bases between the two ends. The CDR3 covers 13 residues. The germline gives CDR1 PRHDT, CDR2 FYEKMQ (reference sequence). The chain has TRBV13 and TRBJ2-7, with D perhaps TRBD1 or TRBD2 (6 bases each). The clonotype originates from an adult who received the AZD1222 COVID-19 vaccine. The material was peripheral blood, obtained 28 days after the second AZD1222 dose. In DNA form, the CDR3 reads TGTGCCAGCAGCCACGAGAGGGGGGACGAGCAGTACTTC. Protein product: CASSHERGDEQYF.